This entry concerns a single T cell receptor (beta chain). Methods used by the authors: Amplification of reference gene primers provided the estimated nucleated cell counts. Assay: immunoSEQ multiplex PCR; the TCRdb copy retains only in-frame clones and omits some. For V, J and clone size, that table is used; D and trimming come from the DNA. The data contain 100,000 to 150,000 clones, approximately 83% of them seen just once; the ten biggest clones take up about 6.9%. The data were taken from a study of blood T cell repertoires in COVID-19. Overall study: The United States, Italy and Spain provided the acute and convalescent COVID-19 samples. In each case, the material was cDNA or gDNA derived from T cells, B-cell-depleted T cells, or PBMCs.

This CDR3 contains 14 residues. V was trimmed by 8 bases and J by 2 bases, leaving 16 bases between them. Germline-derived CDR1 and CDR2 are SGHRS and YFSETQ. The chain employs TRBV5-1 and TRBJ2-5; D perhaps matches TRBD1 (6 bases). This TCR was recovered from a man at least 80 years old with active or convalescent COVID-19. The sample comprised peripheral blood. The CDR3 nucleotides read TGCGCCAGTCGAATCGGGACACCACAAGAGACCCAGTACTTC. Residues: CASRIGTPQETQYF. Complete variable domain (other parts from reference TRBV5-1 and TRBJ2-5): KAGVTQTPRYLIKTRGQQVTLSCSPISGHRSVSWYQQTPGQGLQFLFEYFSETQRNKGNFPGRFSGRQFSNSRSEMNVSTLELGDSALYLCASRIGTPQETQYFGPGTRLLVL.